This T cell receptor beta chain was captured in a study of shared clonotypes between healthy human individuals. This table comes from immunoSEQ multiplex PCR, and its TCRdb copy is limited to in-frame clones, with some not included. In the table there are about 2 million clones, 85% to 95% of which are singletons. Naive CD8 cells comprised CD45RO-negative, CCR7-positively selected cells, excluding terminally differentiated effector memory CD45RA+ cells. This clone was observed once. The sequenced material came from naive CD8+ T cells sorted from blood. This receptor was obtained from a man between 18 and 29 years old in good health.

CDR3 in DNA: TGTGCCAGCAGTTCCCAAGACTGGACCGGGGAGCTGTTTTTT. It codes for CASSSQDWTGELFF. This rearrangement joins TRBV6-5 to TRBJ2-2; D remains unclear. Looked up from germline, CDR1 is MNHEY and CDR2 is SVGAGI. This CDR3 is built from 14 residues. V shed 4 bases and J shed 5 bases, with 11 bases lying between them.